Shown below are 5 T cell receptor beta chains from a single sample sequenced in a study of CXCR3-negative and CXCR3-positive naive CD8 T cells. Study outcomes and limitations: TRB CDR3 hydrophobicity was greater in CXCR3-positive naive cells than in CXCR3-negative naive cells.

Their antigens remain unidentified. UMI-labeled TRB cDNA libraries were prepared by 5' RACE. TCRdb reprocessed the 5' RACE reads; each CDR3 protein has one entry and no DNA is given. This repertoire includes 120,000 to 150,000 distinct CDR3 sequences. Input material: naive CXCR3+ CD8+ T cells from blood. Noted subset: CD45RO-CCR7+CD27+CD95- naive CD8+ T cells expressing CXCR3 (TNR3+). Every receptor here comes from a human donor in good health. Some clones in this sample may be carry-over from other donors' samples.

V is TRBV13 and J is TRBJ1-2; TCRdb calls TRBD1, which cannot be checked without DNA. The CDR3 has 15 amino acids. CDR1 is PRHDT, CDR2 FYEKMQ, per germline (reference sequence). The CDR3 reads CASSAGRGPRYGYTF.

The J gene is TRBJ1-6, the V gene TRBV7-2. The CDR3 has 14 amino acids. Germline assignment: CDR1 SGHTA and CDR2 FQGNSA. Here the CDR3 reads CASSASSYNSPLHF. Drawing the rest from reference TRBV7-2 and TRBJ1-6, the complete variable domain is GAGVSQSPSNKVTEKGKDVELRCDPISGHTALYWYRQSLGQGLEFLIYFQGNSAPDKSGLPSDRFSAERTGGSVSTLTIQRTQQEDSAVYLCASSASSYNSPLHFGNGTRLTVT.

The chain links TRBV29-1 to TRBJ2-5; the D call of TRBD1 rests on TCRdb alone, since no DNA is present to check it. Germline V gene data show CDR1 as SQVTM and CDR2 as ANQGSEA. The CDR3 length is 12 residues. This chain's CDR3 is CSWGQYQETQYF. The complete variable domain, with remaining parts taken from reference TRBV29-1 and TRBJ2-5, reads SAVISQKPSRDICQRGTSLTIQCQVDSQVTMMFWYRQQPGQSLTLIATANQGSEATYESGFVIDKFPISRPNLTFSTLTVSNMSPEDSSIYLCSWGQYQETQYFGPGTRLLVL.

V gene TRBV28 combines with J gene TRBJ2-5; TCRdb designates TRBD1, a call that cannot be tested without DNA. CDR1 and CDR2 (germline): MDHEN, SYDVKM. CDR3 length: 15 amino acids. The CDR3 loop is CASSRRPGLGETQYF. The complete variable domain, with remaining parts taken from reference TRBV28 and TRBJ2-5, reads DVKVTQSSRYLVKRTGEKVFLECVQDMDHENMFWYRQDPGLGLRLIYFSYDVKMKEKGDIPEGYSVSREKKERFSLILESASTNQTSMYLCASSRRPGLGETQYFGPGTRLLVL.

This chain joins TRBV12-3 or TRBV12-4 and TRBJ2-1; TCRdb names TRBD1, which stays unverified in the absence of DNA. The CDR3 has 18 residues. The CDR3 sequence: CASSFRVGGGRSYNEQFF.